The T cell receptor (beta chain) described here comes from a study of OX40 agonist ivuxolimab in advanced cancers. Study-wide context: Every 2 weeks, patients received ivuxolimab intravenously, dosed at 0.01 to 10 mg/kg.

The data were produced by immunoSEQ multiplex PCR, yet TCRdb's version contains in-frame clones alone and is incomplete. The sample shows approximately 79,000 clones, nearly 95% of them seen only once. In regard to this clone: The antigen is undetermined.

Autoimmune disease history or systemic immunosuppression meant exclusion. Regarding the study as a whole: In CD8+ T cells, expanded clones were on average more numerous than in CD4+. Dose levels from 0.1 to 3.0 mg/kg saw CD4+ and CD8+ blood T cells expand clonally by week 6.

The CDR3 sequence is 10 residues long. V lost 8 bases, J lost 5 bases, and 7 bases lay in between. Germline CDR1 and CDR2: MNHEY and SVGAGI. Here the sequenced sample was CD4+ or CD8+ T cells sorted from blood, taken in a trial of the OX40 agonist ivuxolimab. This clonotype originated in an adult with an advanced solid tumor such as melanoma, head and neck, liver or kidney cancer. The chain joins TRBV6-5 to TRBJ2-7, with D unresolved. DNA for the CDR3: TGTGCCAGCGGTGGGAACGAGCAGTACTTC. This translates into CASGGNEQYF.